The TCR beta chain described here comes from a study of PD-L1 blockade in urothelial cancer. Turning to the study itself: Atezolizumab at 1,200 mg intravenously every 3 weeks was started by patients at some point between 2014 and 2016.

The length of the CDR3 is 12 residues. Germline V gives CDR1 LNHDA, CDR2 SQIVND (reference sequence). The V end lost 4 bases, the J end lost 4 bases, and 5 bases lay between the germline ends. Concerning this clone itself: The sample holds other DNA sequences that translate to the same CDR3.

Stated time point: peripheral blood 6 weeks after treatment start. Each individual provided 1 to 8 samples (taken pretreatment and on-treatment). This table comes from immunoSEQ multiplex PCR, and its TCRdb copy is limited to in-frame clones, with some not included. Of about 76,000 clones in the sample, more than 85% were seen once. The chain recombines TRBV19 with TRBJ1-5, with D unclear. This TCR was sampled from a woman of 80 years or more with urothelial cancer. The material sequenced was PBMCs, taken around atezolizumab (anti-PD-L1) treatment. The CDR3 protein is CASSTGNQPQHF. The CDR3 nucleotides are TGTGCCAGTAGTACAGGTAATCAGCCCCAGCATTTT. Full variable domain (rest looked up from reference TRBV19 and TRBJ1-5): DGGITQSPKYLFRKEGQNVTLSCEQNLNHDAMYWYRQDPGQGLRLIYYSQIVNDFQKGDIAEGYSVSREKKESFPLTVTSAQKNPTAFYLCASSTGNQPQHFGDGTRLSIL.